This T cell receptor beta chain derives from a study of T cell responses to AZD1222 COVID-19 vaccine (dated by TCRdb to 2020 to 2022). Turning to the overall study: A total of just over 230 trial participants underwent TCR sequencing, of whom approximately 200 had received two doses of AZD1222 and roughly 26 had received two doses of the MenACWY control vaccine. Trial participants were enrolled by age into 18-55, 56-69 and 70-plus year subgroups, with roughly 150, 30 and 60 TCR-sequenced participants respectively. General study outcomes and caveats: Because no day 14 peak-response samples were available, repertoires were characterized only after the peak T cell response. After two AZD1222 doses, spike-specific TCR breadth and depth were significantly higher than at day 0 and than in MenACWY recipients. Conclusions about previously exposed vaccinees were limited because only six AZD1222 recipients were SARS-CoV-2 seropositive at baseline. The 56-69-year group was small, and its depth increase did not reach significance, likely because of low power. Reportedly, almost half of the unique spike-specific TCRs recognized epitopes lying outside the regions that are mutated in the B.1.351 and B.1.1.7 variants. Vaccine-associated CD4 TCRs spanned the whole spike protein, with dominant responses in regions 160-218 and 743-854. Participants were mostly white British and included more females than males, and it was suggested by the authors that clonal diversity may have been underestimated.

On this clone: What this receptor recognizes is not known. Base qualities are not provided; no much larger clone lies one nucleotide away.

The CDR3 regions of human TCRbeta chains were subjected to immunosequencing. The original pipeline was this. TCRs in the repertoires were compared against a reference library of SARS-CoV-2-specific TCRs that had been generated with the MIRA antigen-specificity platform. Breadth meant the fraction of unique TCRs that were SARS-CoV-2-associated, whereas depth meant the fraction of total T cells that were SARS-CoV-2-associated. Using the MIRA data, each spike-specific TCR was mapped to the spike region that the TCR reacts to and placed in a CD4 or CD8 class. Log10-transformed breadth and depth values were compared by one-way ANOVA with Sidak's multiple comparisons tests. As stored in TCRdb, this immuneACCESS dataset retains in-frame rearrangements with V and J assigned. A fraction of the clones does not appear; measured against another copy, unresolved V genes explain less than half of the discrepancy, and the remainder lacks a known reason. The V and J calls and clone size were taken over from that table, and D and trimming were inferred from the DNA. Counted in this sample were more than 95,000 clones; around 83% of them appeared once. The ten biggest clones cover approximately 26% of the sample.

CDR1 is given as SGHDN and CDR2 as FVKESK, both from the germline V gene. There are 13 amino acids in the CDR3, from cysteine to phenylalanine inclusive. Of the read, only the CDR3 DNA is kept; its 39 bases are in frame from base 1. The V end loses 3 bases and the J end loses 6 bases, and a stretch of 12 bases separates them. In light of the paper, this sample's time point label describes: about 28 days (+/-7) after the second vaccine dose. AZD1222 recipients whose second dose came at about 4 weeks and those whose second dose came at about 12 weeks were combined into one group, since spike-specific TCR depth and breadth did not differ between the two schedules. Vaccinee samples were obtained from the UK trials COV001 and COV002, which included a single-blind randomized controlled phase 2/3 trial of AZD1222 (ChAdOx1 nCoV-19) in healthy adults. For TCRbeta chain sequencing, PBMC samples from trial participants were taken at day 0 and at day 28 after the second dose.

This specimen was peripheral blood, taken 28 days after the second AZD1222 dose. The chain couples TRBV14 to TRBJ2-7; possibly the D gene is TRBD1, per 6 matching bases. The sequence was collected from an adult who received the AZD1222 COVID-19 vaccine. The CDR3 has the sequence CASSQVVGGEQYF. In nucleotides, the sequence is TGTGCCAGCAGCCAGGTCGTAGGGGGCGAGCAGTACTTC.